Below are 27 T cell receptor beta chains sequenced from a single sample in a study of the immune and genomic landscape of osteosarcoma. Data came from immunoSEQ multiplex PCR; TCRdb stores just in-frame clones and leaves some out. Of approximately 4,600 clones listed, less than 75% were seen once; the top ten hold about a sixth. Poor-prognosis osteosarcoma patients supplied post-treatment primary, local recurrence and metastasis tumor specimens. Sequenced: osteosarcoma tumor tissue from the femur. The receptors come from a human donor with osteosarcoma.

The V and J genes are TRBV10-3 and TRBJ2-5; 8 nucleotides align to TRBD1. Germline V CDR1 and CDR2: ENHRY, SYGVKD. This CDR3 comprises 12 residues. The J segment lost 5 bases and the V segment lost 4 bases, leaving 0 bases of the junction unmatched. For the CDR3, the DNA is TGTGCCATCAGTGGACAGGGGGAGACCCAGTACTTC. Translated: CAISGQGETQYF.

The rearrangement joins TRBV6-4 to TRBJ2-2, with 11 bases that match TRBD2. The CDR3 is made up of 15 amino acids. Trimming removed 3 bases from V and 4 bases from J; junction bases left unmatched: 1. Germline lookup yields CDR1 MRHNA and CDR2 SNTAGT. The DNA for the CDR3 is TGTGCCAGCAGTGATGGGACTAGCGGCACCGGGGAGCTGTTTTTT. Translating gives CASSDGTSGTGELFF.

This chain connects TRBV7-7 to TRBJ2-1; 7 nucleotides align to TRBD2. The CDR3 loop spans 18 amino acids. V lost 5 bases, J lost 2 bases, and 15 bases stayed unmatched. The germline gives CDR1 SSHAT, CDR2 FNYEAQ (reference sequence). Here the CDR3 reads CASSPILATGRTYNEQFF. CDR3 DNA sequence: TGTGCCAGCAGCCCGATACTAGCGACGGGTAGAACCTACAATGAGCAGTTCTTC. Full variable domain (rest looked up from reference TRBV7-7 and TRBJ2-1): GAGVSQSPRYKVTKRGQDVTLRCDPISSHATLYWYQQALGQGPEFLTYFNYEAQPDKSGLPSDRFSAERPEGSISTLTIQRTEQRDSAMYRCASSPILATGRTYNEQFFGPGTRLTVL.

V is TRBV18 and J is TRBJ2-7, with D possibly being TRBD2 (7 bases). The CDR3 runs 14 residues. Germline CDR1 and CDR2: KGHSH and LQKENI. The germline V and J ends were trimmed by 6 bases and 2 bases, with 14 bases remaining between them. Here the CDR3 DNA reads TGTGCCAGCTCCCGGGGGGCGGTTACCTACGAGCAGTACTTC. It is translated as CASSRGAVTYEQYF. The full variable domain, rest sourced from reference TRBV18 and TRBJ2-7, is NAGVMQNPRHLVRRRGQEARLRCSPMKGHSHVYWYRQLPEEGLKFMVYLQKENIIDESGMPKERFSAEFPKEGPSILRIQQVVRGDSAAYFCASSRGAVTYEQYFGPGTRLTVT.

The chain uses TRBV15 and TRBJ2-1, with 8 bases identical to TRBD1. Germline CDR1 is LNHNV and CDR2 is YYDKDF (reference sequence). This CDR3 has 16 amino acids. Unmatched junction bases numbered 10, after V lost 0 bases and J lost 9 bases. CDR3 DNA: TGTGCCACCAGCAGAGATACTTACGGACAGGGAGGTGAGCAGTTCTTC. Its translation: CATSRDTYGQGGEQFF. The full variable domain, its missing parts supplied by reference TRBV15 and TRBJ2-1, is DAMVIQNPRYQVTQFGKPVTLSCSQTLNHNVMYWYQQKSSQAPKLLFHYYDKDFNNEADTPDNFQSRRPNTSFCFLDIRSPGLGDTAMYLCATSRDTYGQGGEQFFGPGTRLTVL.

This rearrangement joins TRBV5-4 to TRBJ1-2, with TRBD1 matching over 8 bases. Germline V gives CDR1 SGHNT, CDR2 YYREEE (reference sequence). V dropped 1 base and J dropped 4; count of bases not matched to a gene: 15. The CDR3 has 18 residues. The CDR3 sequence: CASSLFGPRLTGVYGYTF. The DNA for the CDR3 is TGTGCCAGCAGCTTGTTTGGGCCTCGGCTGACAGGGGTCTATGGCTACACCTTC.

In DNA, the CDR3 is TGTGCCAGCAGCTTAGATCTAAGGCAAGCGATCGGGGAGCTGTTTTTT. It codes for CASSLDLRQAIGELFF. The chain joins TRBV11-2 to TRBJ2-2; D gene ambiguous. The V end lost 0 bases, the J end lost 7 bases, and 15 bases lay between the germline ends. CDR1 SGHAT and CDR2 FQNNGV come from the germline V gene. This CDR3 region has 16 residues.

The J gene is TRBJ1-1, the V gene TRBV7-3; TRBD1 matches at 8 bases. CDR1 is SGHTA and CDR2 is FQGTGA in the germline V gene. J lost 1 base, V lost 5 bases, and 3 bases had no gene match. CDR3 length: 14 amino acids. The chain's CDR3 is CASSDGTGNTEAFF. CDR3 bases: TGTGCCAGCAGCGATGGGACAGGGAACACTGAAGCTTTCTTT.

V and J are TRBV28 and TRBJ2-7; 7 nucleotides match TRBD2. The CDR3 loop spans 17 amino acids. The germline V gene encodes CDR1 MDHEN and CDR2 SYDVKM. V dropped 3 bases and J dropped 5; count of bases not matched to a gene: 16. In DNA form, the CDR3 reads TGTGCCAGCAGTTTCAGTAGGTCGGGACGGGGGGTCCACGAGCAGTACTTC. It translates to CASSFSRSGRGVHEQYF.

The chain couples TRBV19 to TRBJ1-2, with unresolved D. Germline lookup yields CDR1 LNHDA and CDR2 SQIVND (reference sequence). Trimming removed 9 bases at V and 5 bases at J, with 22 bases between. This CDR3 has 15 residues. CDR3 sequence: CASRLGHLGRYGYTF. The CDR3 nucleotides are TGTGCCAGCCGCCTTGGGCACCTCGGTCGGTATGGCTACACCTTC.

This clone was detected once. The rearrangement links TRBV6-1 to TRBJ2-2, with D tentatively TRBD2 (6 bases). Germline V CDR1 and CDR2: MNHNS, SASEGT. The CDR3 extends over 16 amino acids. V gave up 4 bases and J gave up 5 bases, with 17 bases separating them. The CDR3 DNA reads TGTGCCAGCAGTGCAATTTTGGCCCGGGGGACCGGGGAGCTGTTTTTT. Its translation is CASSAILARGTGELFF.

The chain links TRBV5-8 to TRBJ2-5; the D gene could be TRBD1 or TRBD2 (5 bases each). The closer fit of TRBJ2-7 to the DNA end suggests the J call may be wrong. This CDR3 comprises 14 residues. The germline V gene has CDR1 SGHTS and CDR2 YDEGEE. The DNA for the CDR3 is TGTGCCAGCAGCTTGGATGGGGGTTACTACGAGCAGTACTTC. It translates to CASSLDGGYYEQYF.

This clone was seen a few times. The chain joins TRBV10-3 to TRBJ2-6; tentatively, D is TRBD2 (6 bases). Trimming pared 0 bases from V and 0 bases from J, leaving 12 bases between. Germline lookup yields CDR1 ENHRY and CDR2 SYGVKD. The CDR3 loop spans 18 amino acids. The CDR3 protein is CAISESGTASSGANVLTF. CDR3 sequence (DNA): TGTGCCATCAGTGAGTCCGGGACTGCCAGCTCTGGGGCCAACGTCCTGACTTTC.

V is TRBV7-8 and J is TRBJ2-7, with no clear D. The CDR3 consists of 11 residues. V was trimmed by 5 bases and J by 5 bases, leaving 7 bases between them. CDR1 and CDR2 from the germline V gene are SGHVS and FQNEAQ. The CDR3 reads CASSPTHEQYF. The CDR3 region has the DNA TGTGCCAGCAGCCCTACGCACGAGCAGTACTTC.

The chain combines TRBV7-3 with TRBJ2-2; D is ambiguous. V was trimmed by 2 bases and J by 6 bases, leaving 7 bases between them. The length of the CDR3 is 13 residues. From germline, CDR1 is SGHTA and CDR2 FQGTGA. The DNA of the CDR3 is TGTGCCAGCAGCTTAGTCGGTCCCGGGGAGCTGTTTTTT. It specifies CASSLVGPGELFF.

CDR3: CASSPYGGTLSYEQYF. The CDR3 DNA follows: TGTGCCAGCAGCCCCTATGGAGGGACTCTCTCCTACGAGCAGTACTTC. This chain uses TRBV28 with TRBJ2-7; weak D call: TRBD2 (6 bases). V was trimmed by 6 bases and J by 0 bases, leaving 18 bases between them. Germline loops: CDR1 MDHEN, CDR2 SYDVKM. CDR3 length: 16 residues.

The genes are TRBV5-4 and TRBJ2-5; unclear D gene. The CDR3 consists of 14 residues. Germline loops: CDR1 SGHNT, CDR2 YYREEE (reference sequence). Trimming left V 4 bases short and J 2 bases short, with 12 bases between. The CDR3 DNA reads TGTGCCAGCAGCCAGTTCGGGCGACAAGAGACCCAGTACTTC. Protein product: CASSQFGRQETQYF.

There are a few counts of this clone. V usage is TRBV6-1 and J usage is TRBJ1-1; the match to TRBD1 covers 9 bases. The CDR3 totals 14 residues. V lost 9 bases and J lost 5; bases outside the gene matches: 10. The germline V gene has CDR1 MNHNS and CDR2 SASEGT. For the CDR3, the DNA is TGTGCCAGTAGAGACAGGGGGTTCGGAACTGAAGCTTTCTTT. Translated: CASRDRGFGTEAFF.

The chain employs TRBV6-1 and TRBJ1-2, with D perhaps matching TRBD1 (5 bases). The CDR3 has 14 amino acids. CDR1 is MNHNS, CDR2 SASEGT, per germline. V dropped 6 bases and J dropped 9 bases, with 20 bases sitting between them. CDR3 in DNA: TGTGCCAGCAGATCCATGACAGTTAGTCCAAGCTACACCTTC. Translation: CASRSMTVSPSYTF.

The V and J genes are TRBV30 and TRBJ2-4; D is unclear. Germline-derived CDR1 and CDR2 are GTSNPN and SVGIG (reference sequence). The CDR3 covers 15 residues. V was pared by 5 bases and J by 0 bases, with 14 bases between. This CDR3 is CAWGRTAVAKNIQYF. In DNA, the CDR3 is TGTGCCTGGGGGCGGACCGCAGTAGCCAAAAACATTCAGTACTTC.

The CDR3 bases are TGTGCCAGCAGCTTTAAAAACAGGGGTGAGGGCTACACCTTC. This translates into CASSFKNRGEGYTF. This chain links TRBV11-2 with TRBJ1-2, with 7 bases identical to TRBD1. CDR1 SGHAT and CDR2 FQNNGV come from the germline V gene. With V trimmed by 3 bases and J by 8 bases, 9 bases remained unmatched. The CDR3 is made up of 14 amino acids.

The chain carries TRBV7-2 and TRBJ1-1; perhaps TRBD1 as D (5 bases). The CDR3 runs to 16 residues. The germline V and J ends were trimmed by 5 bases and 1 base, with 17 bases remaining between them. The germline V gene encodes CDR1 SGHTA and CDR2 FQGNSA. CDR3 sequence (DNA): TGTGCCAGCAGCCCCAATATAGCGGGGGGGAACACTGAAGCTTTCTTT. Protein: CASSPNIAGGNTEAFF.

V usage is TRBV19 and J usage is TRBJ2-7; 11 bases are shared with TRBD2. The length of the CDR3 is 15 residues. V dropped 3 bases and J dropped 1; count of bases not matched to a gene: 2. Germline-derived CDR1 and CDR2 are LNHDA and SQIVND (reference sequence). CDR3 nucleotides: TGTGCCAGTAGTATCAGACTAGCGGGATCCTACGAGCAGTACTTC. Its translation: CASSIRLAGSYEQYF. Based on the CDR3 plus reference TRBV19 and TRBJ2-7, the full variable domain is DGGITQSPKYLFRKEGQNVTLSCEQNLNHDAMYWYRQDPGQGLRLIYYSQIVNDFQKGDIAEGYSVSREKKESFPLTVTSAQKNPTAFYLCASSIRLAGSYEQYFGPGTRLTVT.

The chain uses TRBV19 and TRBJ2-1; D may correspond to TRBD1 or TRBD2 (7 bases each). V was shortened by 3 bases and J by 6 bases, with 30 bases between the two germline ends. Germline V CDR1 and CDR2: LNHDA, SQIVND (reference sequence). CDR3 length: 20 amino acids. Here the CDR3 reads CASSIDRAMDLAGVANEQFF. CDR3 in DNA: TGTGCCAGTAGTATTGACAGGGCGATGGATTTGGCGGGAGTGGCCAATGAGCAGTTCTTC.

The chain has TRBV6-1 and TRBJ2-1; D is possibly TRBD1 or TRBD2 (6 bases each). The ends were cut back, 0 bases at V and 0 bases at J, with 9 bases in the middle. The germline V gene encodes CDR1 MNHNS and CDR2 SASEGT. This CDR3 comprises 16 residues. The CDR3 sequence is CASSEAKGGSYNEQFF. The CDR3 DNA is TGTGCCAGCAGTGAAGCGAAGGGGGGCTCCTACAATGAGCAGTTCTTC.

The chain combines TRBV6-1 with TRBJ1-5; tentative D call: TRBD1 (5 bases). The ends were cut back, 4 bases at V and 4 bases at J, with 11 bases in the middle. CDR3 length: 14 amino acids. Germline V gene data show CDR1 as MNHNS and CDR2 as SASEGT. CDR3 residues: CASSVRDGNQPQHF. In DNA form, the CDR3 reads TGTGCCAGCAGTGTCCGGGACGGTAATCAGCCCCAGCATTTT.

This chain links TRBV9 with TRBJ2-5; 10 bases line up with TRBD2. Germline lookup yields CDR1 SGDLS and CDR2 YYNGEE. The CDR3 is 17 amino acids. Unmatched junction bases numbered 14, after V lost 4 bases and J lost 5 bases. Here the CDR3 reads CASSLLRSGRAAETQYF. The CDR3 DNA reads as TGTGCCAGCAGCCTCCTCCGGAGCGGGAGGGCCGCTGAGACCCAGTACTTC.